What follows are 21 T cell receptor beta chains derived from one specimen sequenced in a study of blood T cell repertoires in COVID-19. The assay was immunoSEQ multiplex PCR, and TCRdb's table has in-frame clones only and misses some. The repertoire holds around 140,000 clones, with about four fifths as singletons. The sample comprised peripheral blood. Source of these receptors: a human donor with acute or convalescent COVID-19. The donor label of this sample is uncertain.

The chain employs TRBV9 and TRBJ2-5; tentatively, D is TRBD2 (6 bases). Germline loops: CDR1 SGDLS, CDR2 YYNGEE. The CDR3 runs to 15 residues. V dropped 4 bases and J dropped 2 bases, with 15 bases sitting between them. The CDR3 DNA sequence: TGTGCCAGCAGCTCCGGAGGGCAGTCTCAAGAGACCCAGTACTTC. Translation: CASSSGGQSQETQYF. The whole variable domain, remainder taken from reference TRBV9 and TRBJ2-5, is DSGVTQTPKHLITATGQRVTLRCSPRSGDLSVYWYQQSLDQGLQFLIQYYNGEERAKGNILERFSAQQFPDLHSELNLSSLELGDSALYFCASSSGGQSQETQYFGPGTRLLVL.

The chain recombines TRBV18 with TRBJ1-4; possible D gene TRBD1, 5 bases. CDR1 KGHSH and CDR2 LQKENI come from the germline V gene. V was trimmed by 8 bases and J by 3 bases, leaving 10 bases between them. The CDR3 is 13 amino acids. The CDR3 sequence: CASRRDSNEKLFF. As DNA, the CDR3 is TGTGCCAGCCGAAGGGACTCTAATGAAAAACTGTTTTTT.

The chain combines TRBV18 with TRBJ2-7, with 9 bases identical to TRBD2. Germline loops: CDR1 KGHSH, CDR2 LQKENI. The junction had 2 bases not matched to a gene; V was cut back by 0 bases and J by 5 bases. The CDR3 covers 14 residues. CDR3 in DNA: TGTGCCAGCTCACCACCAGCGGGGGGCAACGAGCAGTACTTC. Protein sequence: CASSPPAGGNEQYF.

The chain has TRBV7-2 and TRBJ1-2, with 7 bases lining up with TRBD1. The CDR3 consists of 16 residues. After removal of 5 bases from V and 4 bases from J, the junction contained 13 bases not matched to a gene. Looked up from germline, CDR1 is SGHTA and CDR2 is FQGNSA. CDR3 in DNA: TGTGCCAGCAGCAATACAGGGGCCGCGCGTCGCTATGGCTACACCTTC. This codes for CASSNTGAARRYGYTF. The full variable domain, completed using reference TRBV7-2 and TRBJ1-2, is GAGVSQSPSNKVTEKGKDVELRCDPISGHTALYWYRQSLGQGLEFLIYFQGNSAPDKSGLPSDRFSAERTGGSVSTLTIQRTQQEDSAVYLCASSNTGAARRYGYTFGSGTRLTVV.

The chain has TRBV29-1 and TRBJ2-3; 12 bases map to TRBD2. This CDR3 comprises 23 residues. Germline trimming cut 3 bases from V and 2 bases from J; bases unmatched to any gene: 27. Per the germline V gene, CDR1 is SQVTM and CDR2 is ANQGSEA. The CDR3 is CSVDLRGPSSGGANPSSTDTQYF. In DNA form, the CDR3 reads TGCAGCGTTGATCTTAGGGGACCCTCTAGCGGGGGGGCCAATCCCTCGTCCACAGATACGCAGTATTTT.

CDR3 residues: CASSLDRNTGELFF. The CDR3 DNA is TGTGCCAGCAGTCTCGACAGGAACACCGGGGAGCTGTTTTTT. The V gene is TRBV6-5, the J gene TRBJ2-2; D may be TRBD1 (5 bases). Trimming cost V 5 bases and J 1 base, with 8 bases left between them. There are 14 residues in the CDR3. Germline V gene data show CDR1 as MNHEY and CDR2 as SVGAGI.

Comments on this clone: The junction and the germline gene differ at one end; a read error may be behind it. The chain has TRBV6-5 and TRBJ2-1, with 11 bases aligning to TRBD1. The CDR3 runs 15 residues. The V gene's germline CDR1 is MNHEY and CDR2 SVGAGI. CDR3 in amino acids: CTSSKGTGGMGEQFF. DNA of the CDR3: TGTACCAGCAGTAAGGGGACAGGGGGAATGGGTGAGCAGTTCTTC.

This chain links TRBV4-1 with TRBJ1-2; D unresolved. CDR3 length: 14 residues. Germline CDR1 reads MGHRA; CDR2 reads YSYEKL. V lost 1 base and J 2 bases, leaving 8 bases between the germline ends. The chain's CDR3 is CASSQGGGNYGYTF. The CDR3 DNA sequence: TGCGCCAGCAGCCAAGGCGGCGGAAACTATGGCTACACCTTC.

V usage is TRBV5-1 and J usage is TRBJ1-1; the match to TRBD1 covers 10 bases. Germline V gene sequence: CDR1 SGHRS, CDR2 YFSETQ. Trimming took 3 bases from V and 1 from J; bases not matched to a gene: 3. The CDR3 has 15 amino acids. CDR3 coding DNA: TGCGCCAGCAGCTGGGGACAGGGGTGGAACACTGAAGCTTTCTTT. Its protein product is CASSWGQGWNTEAFF.

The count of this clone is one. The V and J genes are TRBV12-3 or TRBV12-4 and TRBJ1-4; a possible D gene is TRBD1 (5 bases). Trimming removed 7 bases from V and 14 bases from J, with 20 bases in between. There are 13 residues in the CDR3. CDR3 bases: TGTGCCAGCACCCCCCTGGGGGGTCTAATTCTGTTTTTT. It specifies CASTPLGGLILFF.

The CDR3 coding sequence is TGTGCCAGCAGGGGGACAGGACGGTACGAGCAGTACTTC. Translated, it gives CASRGTGRYEQYF. The chain couples TRBV28 to TRBJ2-7; 8 bases map to TRBD1. V lost 6 bases, J lost 4 bases, and 5 bases stayed unmatched. The CDR3 has 13 amino acids. CDR1 is MDHEN, CDR2 SYDVKM, per germline.

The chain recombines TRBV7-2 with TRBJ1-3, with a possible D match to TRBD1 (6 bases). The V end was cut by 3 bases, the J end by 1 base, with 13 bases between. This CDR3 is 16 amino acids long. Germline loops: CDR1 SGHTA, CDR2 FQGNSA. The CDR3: CASSLTGPASGNTIYF. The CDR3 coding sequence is TGTGCCAGCAGCTTGACAGGACCTGCGTCTGGAAACACCATATATTTT.

CDR3 protein: CASSLVPSGKRNTIYF. In DNA, the CDR3 is TGTGCCAGCAGCTTAGTCCCCTCAGGGAAAAGAAACACCATATATTTT. The chain carries TRBV11-2 and TRBJ1-3; D perhaps matches TRBD1 (5 bases). Trimming removed 1 base at V and 5 bases at J, with 15 bases between. The CDR3 runs 16 residues. The germline V gene has CDR1 SGHAT and CDR2 FQNNGV.

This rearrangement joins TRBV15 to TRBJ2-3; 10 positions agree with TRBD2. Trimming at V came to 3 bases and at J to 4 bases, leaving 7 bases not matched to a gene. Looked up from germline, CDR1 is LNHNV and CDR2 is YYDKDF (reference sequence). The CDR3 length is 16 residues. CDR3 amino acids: CATSRGRTSGSDTQYF. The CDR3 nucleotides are TGTGCCACCAGCAGGGGTCGGACTAGCGGCTCAGATACGCAGTATTTT.

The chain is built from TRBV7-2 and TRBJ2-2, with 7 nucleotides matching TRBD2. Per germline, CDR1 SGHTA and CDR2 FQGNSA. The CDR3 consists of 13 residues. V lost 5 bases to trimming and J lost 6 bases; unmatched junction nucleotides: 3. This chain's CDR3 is CASSGRGPGELFF. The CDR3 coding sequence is TGTGCCAGCAGCGGGAGGGGTCCCGGGGAGCTGTTTTTT.

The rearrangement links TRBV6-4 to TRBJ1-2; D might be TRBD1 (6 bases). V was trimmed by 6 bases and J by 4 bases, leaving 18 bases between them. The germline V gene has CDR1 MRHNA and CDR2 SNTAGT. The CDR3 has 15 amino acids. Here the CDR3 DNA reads TGTGCCAGCAGGCTCGGGGCACAGGGTAGCTATGGCTACACCTTC. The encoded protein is CASRLGAQGSYGYTF.

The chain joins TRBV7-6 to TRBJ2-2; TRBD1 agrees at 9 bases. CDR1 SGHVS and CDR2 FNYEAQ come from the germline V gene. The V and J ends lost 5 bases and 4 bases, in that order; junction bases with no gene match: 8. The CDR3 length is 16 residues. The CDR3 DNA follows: TGTGCCAGCAGCCCCCGACAGGGGGGGAGCACCGGGGAGCTGTTTTTT. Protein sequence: CASSPRQGGSTGELFF.

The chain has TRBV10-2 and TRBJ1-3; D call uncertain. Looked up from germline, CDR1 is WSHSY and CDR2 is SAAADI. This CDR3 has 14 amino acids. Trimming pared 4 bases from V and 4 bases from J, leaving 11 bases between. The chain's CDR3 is CASSGGRFGNTIYF. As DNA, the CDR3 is TGCGCCAGCAGTGGTGGGCGTTTCGGAAACACCATATATTTT.

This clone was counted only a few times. The CDR3: CASSFGAREKLFF. CDR3 nucleotide sequence: TGCGCCAGCAGCTTCGGTGCACGGGAAAAACTGTTTTTT. The chain joins TRBV10-2 to TRBJ1-4; D not certain. Germline CDR1 and CDR2: WSHSY and SAAADI. CDR3 length: 13 amino acids. The V end lost 6 bases, the J end lost 8 bases, and 13 bases lay between the germline ends.

DNA for the CDR3: TGTGCCAGCAGCTTTGTTTGGGCCAGGGGAACAGATACGCAGTATTTT. Its translation: CASSFVWARGTDTQYF. V usage is TRBV7-2 and J usage is TRBJ2-3; TRBD1 is a possible D gene (6 bases). Trimming pared 3 bases from V and 3 bases from J, leaving 16 bases between. The CDR3 is made up of 16 amino acids. CDR1 is SGHTA and CDR2 is FQGNSA in the germline V gene.

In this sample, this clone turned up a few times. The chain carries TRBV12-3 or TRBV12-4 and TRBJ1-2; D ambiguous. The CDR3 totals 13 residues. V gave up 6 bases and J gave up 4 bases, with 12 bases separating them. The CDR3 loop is CASSSGSRYGYTF. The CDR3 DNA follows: TGTGCCAGCAGCTCAGGATCCCGCTATGGCTACACCTTC.